This T cell receptor (beta chain) was sequenced in a study of blood T cell repertoires in COVID-19. Study-wide background: There were acute and convalescent COVID-19 samples, and they came from the United States, Italy and Spain.

Assay used: immunoSEQ multiplex PCR; TCRdb lists only in-frame clones, some missing. Of about 70,000 clones listed, roughly 76% were seen once; the top ten hold around 20%. The germline V gene has CDR1 LGHDT and CDR2 YNNKEL (reference sequence). The CDR3 is 13 amino acids. Losses at the gene ends were 6 bases for V and 7 bases for J; bases not matched to a gene: 5. Sequencing input: peripheral blood. This clonotype was sampled from a woman aged 70-85 years with acute or convalescent COVID-19. The chain joins TRBV3-1 (or the pseudogene TRBV3-2) to TRBJ2-2; 7 bases align to TRBD2. The CDR3 sequence is CASRRLAVGELFF. In DNA form, the CDR3 reads TGTGCCAGCAGACGACTAGCAGTCGGGGAGCTGTTTTTT.